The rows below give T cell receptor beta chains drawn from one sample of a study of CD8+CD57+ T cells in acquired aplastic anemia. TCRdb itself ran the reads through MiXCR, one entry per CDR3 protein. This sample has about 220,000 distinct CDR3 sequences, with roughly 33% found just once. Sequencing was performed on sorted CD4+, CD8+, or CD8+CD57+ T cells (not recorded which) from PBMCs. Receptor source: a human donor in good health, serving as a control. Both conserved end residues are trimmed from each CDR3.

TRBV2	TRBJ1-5	ASGETNSNQPQH
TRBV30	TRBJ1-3	AWSQAGKNTIY
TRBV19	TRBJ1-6	ASKMQDSPLH
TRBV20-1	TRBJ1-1	SAPGPPKNTEAF
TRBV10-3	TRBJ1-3	AISGQPLNSGNTIY
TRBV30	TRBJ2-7	AWSLSTGYEQY
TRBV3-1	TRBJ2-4	ASSLLASKNIQY
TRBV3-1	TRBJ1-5	ASSQTGSSQPQR
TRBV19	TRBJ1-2	ASTKVDQADYGYT
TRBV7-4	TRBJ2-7	ASSLVVSGQGSTYEQY
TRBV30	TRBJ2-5	AWSRLAWDQETQY
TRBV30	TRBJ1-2	AWTNTGSGYT
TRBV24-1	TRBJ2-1	ATSDLRGSSLNEQF
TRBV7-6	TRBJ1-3	ASSPLGGNTIY
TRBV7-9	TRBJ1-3	ASSLDRPGHLLSGNTIY
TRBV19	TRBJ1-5	ASRRVPTSNQPQH
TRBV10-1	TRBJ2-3	ASSQGGSAQY